A single T cell receptor beta chain is shown here with its context. What it binds is not known. This entry belongs to a study of cytomegalovirus exposure and HLA in healthy donors. Study-wide points: Rare TCR sequences dominated, though some public TCRs recurred in many donors. In vitro data verified three CMV-associated chains as specific for CMV antigens. Cytomegalovirus association was assigned to about 150 TCR beta chains.

Trimming shortened V by 3 bases and J by 7 bases, and 9 bases separated the two germline ends. The CDR3 runs 12 residues. Germline CDR1 and CDR2: MNHNS and SASEGT. Assay: immunoSEQ multiplex PCR; the TCRdb copy retains only in-frame clones and omits some. The sample consists of 100,000 to 150,000 clones, nearly 90% of them appearing once. The TCR was taken from a woman aged 18-35 years in good health and CMV-seronegative. Specimen: PBMCs. The chain combines TRBV6-1 with TRBJ1-2; D uncertain. This CDR3 reads CASSEGGFGYTF. In nucleotides, the CDR3 is TGTGCCAGCAGTGAGGGAGGGTTTGGCTACACCTTC.